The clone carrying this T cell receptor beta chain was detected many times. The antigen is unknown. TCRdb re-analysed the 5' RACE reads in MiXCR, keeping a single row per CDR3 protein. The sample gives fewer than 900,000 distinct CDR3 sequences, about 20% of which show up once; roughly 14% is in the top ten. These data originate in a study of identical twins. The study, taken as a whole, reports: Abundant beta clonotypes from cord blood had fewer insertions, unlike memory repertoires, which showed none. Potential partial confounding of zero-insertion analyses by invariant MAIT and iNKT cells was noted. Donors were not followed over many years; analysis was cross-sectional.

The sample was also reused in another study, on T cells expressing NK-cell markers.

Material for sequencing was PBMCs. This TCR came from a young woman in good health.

The CDR3 sequence: CASSYSKGGSYEQYF. Here the CDR3 DNA reads TGTGCCAGCAGTTACTCGAAGGGGGGATCCTACGAGCAGTACTTC. The J gene is TRBJ2-7, the V gene TRBV6-5; possibly TRBD1 or TRBD2 for D (6 bases each). Trimming removed 0 bases at V and 1 base at J, with 10 bases between. The germline CDR1 and CDR2 sequences are MNHEY and SVGAGI. The CDR3 extends over 15 amino acids.